This TCR beta chain comes out of a study of cytomegalovirus exposure and HLA in healthy donors. PCR primers comprised 60 Vbeta and 13 Jbeta primers. The protocol was immunoSEQ multiplex PCR, while the TCRdb copy is restricted to in-frame clones and leaves out a portion. This table holds about 120,000 clones, approximately 15% found once. Overall study results and limits: One cluster of highly shared sequence variants probably arose as a sequencing artifact. From TCR beta sequences, most subjects' HLA-A and HLA-B alleles were reportedly predicted accurately.

The CDR3 has 14 residues. CDR1 is ENHRY and CDR2 is SYGVKD in the germline V gene. V lost 6 bases and J 6 bases, leaving 17 bases between the germline ends. About this clone itself: Its antigen remains unidentified.

J is TRBJ1-1 and V is TRBV10-3, with no clear D. The specimen was PBMCs. This sequence was found in a woman aged 18-29 years in good health and CMV-seronegative. The chain's CDR3 is CAIRPDTPTAEAFF. Here the CDR3 DNA reads TGTGCCATCAGACCAGACACCCCGACCGCTGAAGCTTTCTTT.